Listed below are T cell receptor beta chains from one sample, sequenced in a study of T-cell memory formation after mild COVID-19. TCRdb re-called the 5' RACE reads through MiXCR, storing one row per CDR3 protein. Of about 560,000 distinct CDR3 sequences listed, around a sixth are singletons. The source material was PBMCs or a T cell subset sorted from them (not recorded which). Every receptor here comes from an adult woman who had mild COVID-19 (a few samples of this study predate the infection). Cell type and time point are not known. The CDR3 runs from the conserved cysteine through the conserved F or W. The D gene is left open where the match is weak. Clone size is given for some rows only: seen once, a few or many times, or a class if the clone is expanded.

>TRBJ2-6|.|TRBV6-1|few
TGTGCCAGCAGTGAAGCACTGGGCTTATCTGGGGCCAACGTCCTGACTTTC
CASSEALGLSGANVLTF
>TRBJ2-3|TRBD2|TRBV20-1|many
TGCAGTGCTAGGGGTGCTAGCGGGACCACAGATACGCAGTATTTT
CSARGASGTTDTQYF
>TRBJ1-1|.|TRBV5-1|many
TGCGCCAGCAGAAGGCGGGAGGGGAACACTGAAGCTTTCTTT
CASRRREGNTEAFF
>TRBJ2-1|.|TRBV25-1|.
TGTGCCAGCAGGATTACCTACAATGAGCAGTTCTTC
CASRITYNEQFF
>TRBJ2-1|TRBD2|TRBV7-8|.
TGTGCCAGCAGCTCCCCTGCGGGAGCGGGGTTTTACAATGAGCAGTTCTTC
CASSSPAGAGFYNEQFF
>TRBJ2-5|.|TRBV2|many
TGTGCCAGCTCAACCATGGCCCGGGGGGCCTCGTTAGAGACCCAGTACTTC
CASSTMARGASLETQYF
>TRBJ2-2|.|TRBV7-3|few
TGTGCCAGCAGGCCGGGACAAACGAACACCGGGGAGCTGTTTTTT
CASRPGQTNTGELFF
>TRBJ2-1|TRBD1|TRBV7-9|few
TGTGCCAGCAGCTCCCCCTGGGACAGCTACAATGAGCAGTTCTTC
CASSSPWDSYNEQFF
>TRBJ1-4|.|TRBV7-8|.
TGTGCCAGCAGCTTAGAAGGGGGGGCTTATGAAAAACTGTTTTTT
CASSLEGGAYEKLFF
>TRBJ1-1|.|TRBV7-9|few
TGTGCCAGCGAAGCCAGTGGGAGCACTGAAGCTTTCTTT
CASEASGSTEAFF
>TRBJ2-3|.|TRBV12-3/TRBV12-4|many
TGTGCCAGCAGTTATAGCCCCTTCGGTACAGATACGCAGTATTTT
CASSYSPFGTDTQYF
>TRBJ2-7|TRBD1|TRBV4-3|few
TGCGCCAGCAGCCAAGATTGGATGACAGGGGTCTACGAGCAGTACTTC
CASSQDWMTGVYEQYF
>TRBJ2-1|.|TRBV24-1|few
TGTGCCACCAGTGACCGGGGACCAGTAAACAATGAGCAGTTCTTC
CATSDRGPVNNEQFF
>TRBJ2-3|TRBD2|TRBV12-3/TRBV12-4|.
TGTGCCAGCAGTTATCGCCGACTAGCGGGGTCGGGAGATACGCAGTATTTT
CASSYRRLAGSGDTQYF
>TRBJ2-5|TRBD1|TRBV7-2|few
TGTGCCAGCAGCTTAAGCAGGGGGCAAAGGGAGACCCAGTACTTC
CASSLSRGQRETQYF
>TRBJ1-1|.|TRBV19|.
TGTGCCAGTAGTAGGACCAGTGGGGAGAAGATGAACACTGAAGCTTTCTTT
CASSRTSGEKMNTEAFF